The 28 T cell receptor beta chains listed next were all sequenced from one sample in a study of shared clonotypes between healthy human individuals. Libraries were prepared by immunoSEQ multiplex PCR; TCRdb keeps only in-frame clonotypes and omits some of them. The table includes a few million clones, more than 90% detected once. The sequencing input was naive CD4+ T cells sorted from blood. This sample's subset: CD45RA+ positively selected. Source of these receptors: a young man in good health.

CDR3 sequence (DNA): TGTGCCAGCAGCCGCCGGGGACTCACGAGCTCCTACGAGCAGTACTTC. It translates to CASSRRGLTSSYEQYF. V and J are TRBV7-9 and TRBJ2-7; possibly TRBD2 for D (6 bases). From germline, CDR1 is SEHNR and CDR2 FQNEAQ (reference sequence). The V end lost 5 bases, the J end lost 0 bases, and 17 bases lay between the germline ends. The CDR3 is 16 amino acids. Complete variable domain (other parts from reference TRBV7-9 and TRBJ2-7): DTGVSQNPRHKITKRGQNVTFRCDPISEHNRLYWYRQTLGQGPEFLTYFQNEAQLEKSRLLSDRFSAERPKGSFSTLEIQRTEQGDSAMYLCASSRRGLTSSYEQYFGPGTRLTVT.

The chain combines TRBV7-3 with TRBJ1-2; unclear D gene. Trimming shortened V by 1 base and J by 8 bases, and 11 bases separated the two germline ends. This CDR3 region has 13 residues. The germline V gene has CDR1 SGHTA and CDR2 FQGTGA. In DNA, the CDR3 is TGTGCCAGCAGCTTAAGGCCCTCGGAAGGCTACACCTTC. It translates to CASSLRPSEGYTF.

The gene calls are TRBV6-5 and TRBJ1-4, with D possibly being TRBD1 (6 bases). Germline loops: CDR1 MNHEY, CDR2 SVGAGI. The V gene lost 6 bases and the J gene lost 7 bases, with 9 bases spanning the gap. The CDR3 contains 12 residues. The CDR3 DNA follows: TGTGCCAGCAGGAAGGGGGTTGAAAAACTGTTTTTT. Amino acid sequence: CASRKGVEKLFF.

The gene calls are TRBV5-1 and TRBJ2-5, with 13 bases fitting TRBD2. V was pared by 7 bases and J by 4 bases, with 4 bases of the junction left unmatched. This CDR3 is built from 14 residues. Per germline, CDR1 SGHRS and CDR2 YFSETQ. This CDR3 reads CASRTSGSSETQYF. The CDR3 DNA sequence: TGCGCCAGCCGGACTAGCGGGAGTTCAGAGACCCAGTACTTC.

This chain connects TRBV10-3 to TRBJ1-2; TRBD1 matches at 9 bases. V trimming: 0 bases; J trimming: 6 bases; junction bases outside the gene matches: 5. CDR1 ENHRY and CDR2 SYGVKD come from the germline V gene. The CDR3 totals 15 residues. CDR3 nucleotides: TGTGCCATCAGTGAGTCCGGGACAGGGTTCAATGGCTACACCTTC. This gives the protein CAISESGTGFNGYTF.

This rearrangement joins TRBV5-5 to TRBJ2-7, with D unresolved. CDR1 and CDR2 (germline): SGHKS, YYEKEE (reference sequence). V lost 1 base to trimming and J lost 0 bases, with 14 bases between them. The CDR3 totals 16 residues. The CDR3 DNA reads as TGTGCCAGCAGCTTGTCAGTCAGGCTTAGCTCCTACGAGCAGTACTTC. As protein: CASSLSVRLSSYEQYF.

This chain links TRBV6-5 with TRBJ1-4; 8 bases map to TRBD1. CDR1 and CDR2 from the germline V gene are MNHEY and SVGAGI. This CDR3 has 14 residues. V lost 8 bases to trimming and J lost 5 bases; unmatched junction nucleotides: 7. CDR3 residues: CASRLQGGNEKLFF. The CDR3 DNA follows: TGTGCCAGCCGATTACAGGGGGGAAATGAAAAACTGTTTTTT.

The chain joins TRBV6-1 to TRBJ2-3; TRBD2 might be the D (5 bases). The CDR3 has 17 residues. Trimming cost V 1 base and J 0 bases, with 14 bases left between them. Germline CDR1 MNHNS, CDR2 SASEGT. The CDR3 DNA reads as TGTGCCAGCAGTGAAGGGCCCCTGCGGACTAGCACAGATACGCAGTATTTT. It codes for CASSEGPLRTSTDTQYF.

In the case of this clone: The sample holds other DNA sequences that translate to the same CDR3. The J gene is TRBJ1-1, the V gene TRBV5-1; D call uncertain. The CDR3 has 13 residues. Germline-derived CDR1 and CDR2 are SGHRS and YFSETQ. Trimming took 0 bases from V and 1 from J, leaving 4 bases between them. The CDR3 loop is CASSLGANTEAFF. The DNA for the CDR3 is TGCGCCAGCAGCTTGGGGGCGAACACTGAAGCTTTCTTT. The variable domain in full, with the rest retrieved from reference TRBV5-1 and TRBJ1-1, is KAGVTQTPRYLIKTRGQQVTLSCSPISGHRSVSWYQQTPGQGLQFLFEYFSETQRNKGNFPGRFSGRQFSNSRSEMNVSTLELGDSALYLCASSLGANTEAFFGQGTRLTVV.

This chain links TRBV7-2 with TRBJ2-5; the D gene is possibly TRBD1 (6 bases). Looked up from germline, CDR1 is SGHTA and CDR2 is FQGNSA. The length of the CDR3 is 16 residues. The V gene lost 2 bases and the J gene lost 3 bases, with 16 bases spanning the gap. CDR3 bases: TGTGCCAGCAGCTTATCGTGGGGGCGCGAGGAAGAGACCCAGTACTTC. This encodes CASSLSWGREEETQYF. Full variable domain (remainder filled in from reference TRBV7-2 and TRBJ2-5): GAGVSQSPSNKVTEKGKDVELRCDPISGHTALYWYRQSLGQGLEFLIYFQGNSAPDKSGLPSDRFSAERTGGSVSTLTIQRTQQEDSAVYLCASSLSWGREEETQYFGPGTRLLVL.

V is TRBV7-2 and J is TRBJ2-7, with D possibly TRBD1 on 6 matching bases. Germline V gene sequence: CDR1 SGHTA, CDR2 FQGNSA. The ends were cut back, 5 bases at V and 9 bases at J, with 20 bases in the middle. The CDR3 extends over 14 amino acids. This CDR3 is CASSAQGRQERQYF. CDR3 DNA sequence: TGTGCCAGCAGCGCTCAGGGGCGGCAGGAGAGGCAGTACTTC. The whole variable domain, filled in from reference TRBV7-2 and TRBJ2-7, reads GAGVSQSPSNKVTEKGKDVELRCDPISGHTALYWYRQSLGQGLEFLIYFQGNSAPDKSGLPSDRFSAERTGGSVSTLTIQRTQQEDSAVYLCASSAQGRQERQYFGPGTRLTVT.

This chain links TRBV2 with TRBJ1-2; D is uncertain. CDR3 length: 15 residues. The V end lost 1 base, the J end lost 0 bases, and 9 bases lay between the germline ends. The germline CDR1 and CDR2 sequences are SNHLY and FYNNEI. CDR3 nucleotide sequence: TGTGCCAGCAGTGAAGACGGACCCGCTAACTATGGCTACACCTTC. It encodes CASSEDGPANYGYTF.

This clone was seen a few times. The same CDR3 also results from other DNA sequences found in this sample. The genes are TRBV30 and TRBJ1-4; D is ambiguous. V lost 0 bases and J 4 bases, leaving 6 bases between the germline ends. Germline-derived CDR1 and CDR2 are GTSNPN and SVGIG (reference sequence). This CDR3 region has 13 residues. CDR3 loop: CAWSVRSNEKLFF. CDR3 DNA sequence: TGTGCCTGGAGTGTACGGAGTAATGAAAAACTGTTTTTT.

The rearrangement uses TRBV4-3 and TRBJ2-2; 9 positions agree with TRBD2. The CDR3 covers 16 residues. CDR1 LGHNA and CDR2 YSLEER come from the germline V gene. The trim removed 1 base at V and 6 bases at J, leaving 6 bases unmatched. This chain's CDR3 is CASSQGTSDLAGELFF. The CDR3 DNA follows: TGCGCCAGCAGCCAAGGGACTAGCGATCTGGCCGGGGAGCTGTTTTTT.

The chain employs TRBV29-1 and TRBJ1-1, with TRBD1 identical over 8 bases. Germline V gene lookup returns CDR1 SQVTM and CDR2 ANQGSEA. This CDR3 spans 13 amino acids. Trimming removed 7 bases from V and 3 bases from J; junction bases left unmatched: 7. The CDR3, as DNA: TGCAGCGCCAGGACAGGGAGGTACACTGAAGCTTTCTTT. Translation: CSARTGRYTEAFF.

The chain carries TRBV9 and TRBJ2-6; TRBD2 aligns across 12 bases. V lost 3 bases and J lost 0; bases outside the gene matches: 10. The CDR3 is 20 amino acids. CDR1 and CDR2 from the germline V gene are SGDLS and YYNGEE. The CDR3 region is CASSALPTSGGSSGANVLTF. Written as DNA, the CDR3 is TGTGCCAGCAGCGCCCTTCCGACTAGCGGGGGTTCCTCTGGGGCCAACGTCCTGACTTTC.

The chain recombines TRBV4-2 with TRBJ2-1, with 10 nucleotides matching TRBD2. Looked up from germline, CDR1 is LGHNA and CDR2 is YNFKEQ. V shed 1 base and J 7 bases; nucleotides not matched to a gene: 7. This CDR3 region has 16 residues. The CDR3 region is CASSQVKRGGGNEQFF. Written as DNA, the CDR3 is TGTGCCAGCAGCCAAGTGAAGCGGGGGGGCGGGAATGAGCAGTTCTTC.

This clone was seen once. The V and J genes are TRBV6-5 and TRBJ1-2; the D gene is possibly TRBD1 (5 bases). V was clipped by 2 bases and J by 6 bases, with 16 bases between them. The CDR3 runs to 15 residues. Germline values: CDR1 MNHEY, CDR2 SVGAGI. The CDR3 loop reads CASSYDTREAHGYTF. The CDR3 DNA sequence: TGTGCCAGCAGTTACGATACCAGGGAAGCGCATGGCTACACCTTC.

The chain joins TRBV9 to TRBJ1-2; TRBD1 is a possible D gene (5 bases). From germline, CDR1 is SGDLS and CDR2 YYNGEE. The CDR3 contains 16 residues. The germline V and J ends were trimmed by 3 bases and 2 bases, with 17 bases remaining between them. The CDR3 is CASSETPGRKNYGYTF. The DNA for the CDR3 is TGTGCCAGCAGCGAAACACCGGGACGGAAGAACTATGGCTACACCTTC.

V is TRBV13 and J is TRBJ2-7; TRBD1 matches at 9 bases. The CDR3 runs to 15 residues. V trimming: 0 bases; J trimming: 6 bases; junction bases outside the gene matches: 6. In germline, CDR1 is PRHDT, CDR2 FYEKMQ (reference sequence). CDR3 amino acids: CASSLGGTGLSEQYF. CDR3 bases: TGTGCCAGCAGCTTAGGGGGGACAGGGTTGTCCGAGCAGTACTTC.

The V gene is TRBV2, the J gene TRBJ2-5; D is unresolved. Trimming left V 6 bases short and J 9 bases short, with 11 bases between. Germline assignment: CDR1 SNHLY and CDR2 FYNNEI. CDR3 size: 11 residues. CDR3 protein: CASSPRWAQYF. The CDR3, as DNA: TGTGCCAGCAGCCCCAGGTGGGCCCAGTACTTC.

CDR3 DNA sequence: TGTGCCAGCAGAACTAGTCCCACCTACAATGAGCAGTTCTTC. Translated, it gives CASRTSPTYNEQFF. The rearrangement links TRBV28 to TRBJ2-1; D may be TRBD2 (5 bases). Between the trimmed V and J ends, which lost 6 bases and 2 bases, there was a span of 11 bases. The V gene's germline CDR1 is MDHEN and CDR2 SYDVKM. This CDR3 is built from 14 residues.

This clone was seen just once. The CDR3 here is CAWSRQSYGYTF. DNA for the CDR3: TGTGCCTGGAGTAGACAGAGCTATGGCTACACCTTC. The V gene is TRBV30, the J gene TRBJ1-2, with a possible D match to TRBD1 (5 bases). The CDR3 totals 12 residues. The germline V gene has CDR1 GTSNPN and CDR2 SVGIG (reference sequence). Trimming left V 2 bases short and J 4 bases short, with 8 bases between.

This chain connects TRBV30 to TRBJ1-3; D ambiguous. Per the germline V gene, CDR1 is GTSNPN and CDR2 is SVGIG (reference sequence). This CDR3 contains 15 residues. V was trimmed by 2 bases and J by 1 base, leaving 12 bases between them. The CDR3 sequence is CAWSHSQASGNTIYF. The CDR3 nucleotides read TGTGCCTGGAGTCATTCCCAGGCTTCTGGAAACACCATATATTTT.

The chain links TRBV25-1 to TRBJ2-1; 12 nucleotides line up with TRBD2. The ends lost 5 bases at V and 4 bases at J; junction bases unmatched: 12. CDR3 size: 18 residues. Per germline, CDR1 MGHDK and CDR2 SYGVNS. The CDR3 sequence: CASSRLAGGIEPYNEQFF. The CDR3 DNA reads TGTGCCAGCAGTCGGCTAGCGGGAGGGATAGAGCCGTACAATGAGCAGTTCTTC.

The gene calls are TRBV27 and TRBJ2-7; a possible D gene is TRBD2 (5 bases). V was clipped by 7 bases and J by 6 bases, with 22 bases between them. Looked up from germline, CDR1 is MNHEY and CDR2 is SMNVEV (reference sequence). The CDR3 runs 15 residues. The CDR3 nucleotides are TGTGCCAGCACCCTCAAGGACTCCCCCCTACCCGAGCAGTACTTC. Translating gives CASTLKDSPLPEQYF.

The gene calls are TRBV7-9 and TRBJ2-5, with 13 bases fitting TRBD2. This CDR3 has 16 residues. The germline V gene encodes CDR1 SEHNR and CDR2 FQNEAQ (reference sequence). With 5 bases clipped from V and 7 bases from J, the junction kept 10 bases outside the gene matches. The CDR3 bases are TGTGCCAGCAGCGCCCTACTAGCGGGAGGGCCAGGGACCCAGTACTTC. It codes for CASSALLAGGPGTQYF.

The DNA for the CDR3 is TGCGCCAGCAGCCTCCTTAGACCGGGACAAAACCCTGAAGCTTTCTTT. Amino acid sequence: CASSLLRPGQNPEAFF. The chain has TRBV4-3 and TRBJ1-1; weak D call: TRBD1 (6 bases). This CDR3 contains 16 residues. Deletions cut 4 bases from V and 6 bases from J, with 21 bases between. Germline CDR1 is LGHNA and CDR2 is YSLEER.